This entry features one TCR beta chain sequence. Antigen: not known. This sample is drawn from a study of CD4+ T cells in melanoma. This CDR3 spans 12 amino acids. Trimming left V 3 bases short and J 9 bases short, with 9 bases between. The germline V gene has CDR1 SNHLY and CDR2 FYNNEI. TCRdb's table, derived via immunoSEQ multiplex PCR, lists solely in-frame clones and lacks some. The data contain about 9,900 clones, around 70% of them singletons. Study-level results: Reportedly, melanoma neoantigen-specific CD4+ T cells showed varied differentiation states. A reported correlation linked neoantigen-specific CD4+ T cells to CD8+, macrophage and B cell function.

The sequenced sample consisted of peripheral blood. The sequence came from a human donor with melanoma. The chain uses TRBV2 and TRBJ2-1; TRBD2 might be the D (6 bases). The CDR3 loop is CASSEGGVEQFF. As DNA, the CDR3 is TGTGCCAGCAGTGAGGGGGGAGTTGAGCAGTTCTTC.